Reported below is one TCR beta chain. The antigen is undetermined. The read is 3 residues too short to cover the CDR3 end, so that end is filled in from the germline J gene. The record originates from a study of T cell clonality in common variable immunodeficiency. Study observations and caveats: Reportedly, TCR beta sequences from common variable immunodeficiency showed fewer deletions and N-nucleotide insertions.

Aged roughly 8 to 65 years, CVID subjects averaged roughly 43 years old. All CVID subjects were on immunoglobulin replacement for at least one year. In germline, CDR1 is MNHNS, CDR2 SASEGT. This CDR3 has 16 residues. V was clipped by 0 bases and J by 6 bases, with 17 bases between them. Sequencing input was equivalent genomic DNA from CVID and controls. Sequencing used immunoSEQ multiplex PCR; TCRdb keeps in-frame clones, though not all of them. Found here are over 15,000 clones, no singletons; the ten largest cover roughly 15%. The chain recombines TRBV6-1 with TRBJ1-1; D unclear. The receptor comes from a human donor with common variable immunodeficiency. Sequenced: peripheral blood mononuclear cells. CDR3 bases read: TGTGCCAGCAGTGAAGCCCACCTACAGAGGCAATCTGAA. Protein product: CASSEAHLQRQSE. The complete CDR3 protein is CASSEAHLQRQSEAFF.